What follows are 15 T cell receptor beta chains derived from one specimen sequenced in a study of T cell responses to AZD1222 COVID-19 vaccine. The repertoire was sequenced with immunoSEQ multiplex PCR; TCRdb's copy has only in-frame clones and lacks some. There are roughly 120,000 clones in the sample; roughly 85% occur only once, and more than 3% lies in the top ten. The specimen comprised peripheral blood, sampled on day 0 of MenACWY control vaccination. The receptors were gathered from an adult in good health.

The chain is built from TRBV7-2 and TRBJ2-2; no firm D call. Trimming took 5 bases from V and 2 from J, leaving 6 bases between them. The CDR3 spans 13 residues. Germline values: CDR1 SGHTA, CDR2 FQGNSA. In DNA, the CDR3 is TGTGCCAGCAGCCCGATAAACACCGGGGAGCTGTTTTTT. It yields the protein CASSPINTGELFF.

V gene TRBV6-2 or TRBV6-3 combines with J gene TRBJ1-1; no firm D call. The CDR3 is made up of 19 amino acids. Germline CDR1 MNHEY, CDR2 SVGEGT. The V end was cut by 2 bases, the J end by 3 bases, with 25 bases between. CDR3 residues: CASSYGQVAPFPKDTEAFF. The CDR3 bases are TGTGCCAGCAGTTACGGTCAGGTCGCCCCATTTCCTAAGGACACTGAAGCTTTCTTT.

V usage is TRBV7-2 and J usage is TRBJ2-3; 11 bases are a match to TRBD1. J was trimmed by 0 bases and V by 3 bases; bases with no gene match: 8. Germline V lookup: CDR1 SGHTA, CDR2 FQGNSA. This CDR3 has 18 residues. Here the CDR3 DNA reads TGTGCCAGCAGCTTGGGGACAGGGGGAACGCGAAGCACAGATACGCAGTATTTT. Translated, it gives CASSLGTGGTRSTDTQYF.

The chain combines TRBV19 with TRBJ1-5; D unresolved. This CDR3 region has 13 residues. The V gene lost 1 base and the J gene lost 7 bases, with 8 bases spanning the gap. The germline CDR1 and CDR2 sequences are LNHDA and SQIVND (reference sequence). The CDR3 is CASSIGKEQPQHF. Here the CDR3 DNA reads TGTGCCAGTAGTATAGGCAAGGAACAGCCCCAGCATTTT.

About this clone itself: Germline is not matched at one junction end, which may reflect a read error. This chain joins TRBV3-1 (or the pseudogene TRBV3-2) and TRBJ1-1, with TRBD1 matching 9 bases. Germline V gives CDR1 LGHDT, CDR2 YNNKEL (reference sequence). The CDR3 is made up of 13 amino acids. CDR3 coding DNA: TGTGCCAGCAACCAACAGGGGGCCGCTGAAGCTTTCTTT. Amino acids: CASNQQGAAEAFF.

This rearrangement joins TRBV11-2 to TRBJ2-3, with D hard to call. Germline values: CDR1 SGHAT, CDR2 FQNNGV. V was cut by 7 bases and J by 0 bases, with 8 bases left in between. This CDR3 is built from 13 residues. In DNA form, the CDR3 reads TGTGCCAGCAAACGATCAAGCACAGATACGCAGTATTTT. This codes for CASKRSSTDTQYF. Filled out from reference TRBV11-2 and TRBJ2-3, the complete variable domain reads EAGVAQSPRYKIIEKRQSVAFWCNPISGHATLYWYQQILGQGPKLLIQFQNNGVVDDSQLPKDRFSAERLKGVDSTLKIQPAKLEDSAVYLCASKRSSTDTQYFGPGTRLTVL.

Only a few counts were recorded for this clone. This sequence joins TRBV4-1 and TRBJ2-1; 7 bases are shared with TRBD1. The germline gives CDR1 MGHRA, CDR2 YSYEKL. This CDR3 contains 17 residues. J lost 3 bases, V lost 2 bases, and 10 bases had no gene match. CDR3 sequence (DNA): TGCGCCAGCAGCCAATCCGTGACAGGGTCTCGCTACAATGAGCAGTTCTTC. Protein product: CASSQSVTGSRYNEQFF.

This chain connects TRBV28 to TRBJ1-5; a possible D gene is TRBD1 (5 bases). V dropped 2 bases and J dropped 2 bases, with 13 bases sitting between them. The germline gives CDR1 MDHEN, CDR2 SYDVKM. There are 16 residues in the CDR3. The CDR3 nucleotides are TGTGCCAGCAGTTTAAGGGGCTACCCGGGCAATCAGCCCCAGCATTTT. Protein: CASSLRGYPGNQPQHF.

The chain combines TRBV11-3 with TRBJ2-1, with no clear D. The CDR3 has 18 residues. Germline CDR1 is SGHNT and CDR2 is YENEEA. V shed 2 bases and J shed 9 bases, with 26 bases lying between them. The CDR3 DNA is TGTGCCAGCAGCTTATATGGCGCCAGCCACGCTACCGCGAGTGAGCAGTTCTTC. The encoded protein is CASSLYGASHATASEQFF.

This rearrangement joins TRBV10-3 to TRBJ2-1; 7 bases match TRBD1. The V and J ends lost 4 bases and 5 bases, in that order; junction bases with no gene match: 5. The CDR3 is made up of 14 amino acids. Germline CDR1 is ENHRY and CDR2 is SYGVKD. The CDR3 coding sequence is TGTGCCATCAGTGGGACAGGATACAACAATGAGCAGTTCTTC. Translation gives CAISGTGYNNEQFF.

V gene TRBV7-9 combines with J gene TRBJ2-5; unclear D gene. V shed 6 bases and J shed 5 bases, with 10 bases lying between them. Germline CDR1 and CDR2: SEHNR and FQNEAQ (reference sequence). There are 12 residues in the CDR3. Here the CDR3 DNA reads TGTGCCAGCAGAGCCTTGGATGAGACCCAGTACTTC. Its protein product is CASRALDETQYF.

This clone was seen a single time. V usage is TRBV30 and J usage is TRBJ1-1, with a tentative D call TRBD1 (5 bases). The CDR3 sequence is 14 residues long. Germline lookup yields CDR1 GTSNPN and CDR2 SVGIG (reference sequence). The ends were cut back, 2 bases at V and 1 base at J, with 11 bases in the middle. CDR3 bases: TGTGCCTGGAGTCCCTCAACAGGGAACACTGAAGCTTTCTTT. Its protein is CAWSPSTGNTEAFF.

The rearrangement links TRBV7-2 to TRBJ1-1, with 10 bases that match TRBD1. J gave up 1 base and V 4 bases, and 3 bases lay outside the gene matches. Germline CDR1 and CDR2: SGHTA and FQGNSA. The CDR3 loop spans 15 amino acids. The CDR3 protein is CASSSRDRGNTEAFF. CDR3 bases: TGTGCCAGCAGCTCAAGGGACAGGGGGAACACTGAAGCTTTCTTT.

Only one count was recorded for this clone. V usage is TRBV27 and J usage is TRBJ1-2; possible D gene TRBD1, 6 bases. The CDR3 consists of 15 residues. Germline V gives CDR1 MNHEY, CDR2 SMNVEV (reference sequence). The ends were cut back, 5 bases at V and 4 bases at J, with 17 bases in the middle. The CDR3 nucleotides are TGTGCCAGCAGTCGGGAAACCGGACAGCCCTATGGCTACACCTTC. Translating gives CASSRETGQPYGYTF.

To note about this clone: At one of its ends the junction is not consistent with the germline gene, which may arise from a read error. This chain links TRBV27 with TRBJ2-7; 11 positions match TRBD2. Germline V lookup: CDR1 MNHEY, CDR2 SMNVEV (reference sequence). This CDR3 region has 13 residues. The CDR3 sequence: CASRPGTSGEWSF. CDR3 DNA sequence: TGTGCCAGCAGGCCCGGGACTAGCGGTGAGTGGTCCTTC.